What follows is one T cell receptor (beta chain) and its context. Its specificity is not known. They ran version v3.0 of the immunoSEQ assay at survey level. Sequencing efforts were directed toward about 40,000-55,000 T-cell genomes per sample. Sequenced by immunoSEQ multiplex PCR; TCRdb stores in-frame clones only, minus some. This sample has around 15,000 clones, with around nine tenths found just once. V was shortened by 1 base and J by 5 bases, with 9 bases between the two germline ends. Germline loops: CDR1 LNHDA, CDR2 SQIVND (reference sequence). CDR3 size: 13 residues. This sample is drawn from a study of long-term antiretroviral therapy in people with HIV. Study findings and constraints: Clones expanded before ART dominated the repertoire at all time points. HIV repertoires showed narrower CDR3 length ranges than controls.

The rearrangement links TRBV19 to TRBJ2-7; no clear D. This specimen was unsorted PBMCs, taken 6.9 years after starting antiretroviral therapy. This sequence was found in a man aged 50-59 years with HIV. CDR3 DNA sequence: TGTGCCAGTAGTATAGGCAGGTTGCACGAGCAGTACTTC. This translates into CASSIGRLHEQYF.